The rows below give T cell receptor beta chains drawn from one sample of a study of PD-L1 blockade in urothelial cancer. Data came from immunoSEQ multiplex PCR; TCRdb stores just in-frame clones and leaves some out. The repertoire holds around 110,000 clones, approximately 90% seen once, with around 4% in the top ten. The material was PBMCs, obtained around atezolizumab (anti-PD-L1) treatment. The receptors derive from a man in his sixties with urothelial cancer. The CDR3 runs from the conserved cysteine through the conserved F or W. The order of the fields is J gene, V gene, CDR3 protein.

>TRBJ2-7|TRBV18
CASSPFDPGTGAREQYF
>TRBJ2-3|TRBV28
CASRMTSGSTDTQYF
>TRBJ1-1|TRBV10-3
CAIRLDRGQTEAFF
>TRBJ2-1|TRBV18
CASSQRQGPLNEQFF
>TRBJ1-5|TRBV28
CASSSGQGAINQPQHF
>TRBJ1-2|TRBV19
CASNPRTGEYGYTF
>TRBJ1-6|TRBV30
CAWSVVPGGYSPLHF
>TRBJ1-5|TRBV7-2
CASSFRKDQPQHF
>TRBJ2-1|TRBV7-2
CASSLALSLADEQFF
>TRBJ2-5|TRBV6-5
CASTWRVGETQYF
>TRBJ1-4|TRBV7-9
CASSLISPGNEKLFF
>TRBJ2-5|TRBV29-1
CSVAGGYQETQYF
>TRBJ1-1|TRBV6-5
CASSPRTGLFTEAFF
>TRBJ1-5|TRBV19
CASAGQLINQPQHF
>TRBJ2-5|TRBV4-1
CASSQAQVAAQETQYF
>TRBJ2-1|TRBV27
CASRSTGKSYNEQFF
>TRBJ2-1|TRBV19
CASGLPPGTGITEQFF
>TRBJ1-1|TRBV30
CAWRRSNTEAFF
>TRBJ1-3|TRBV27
CASSLRGSGNTIYF
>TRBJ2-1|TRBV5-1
CASSSGTSLYEQFF
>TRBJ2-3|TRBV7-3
CASSYQAGLAGTDTQYF
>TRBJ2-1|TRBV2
CASSVRQVNEQFF
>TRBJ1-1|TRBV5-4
CASSPDRGTEAFF
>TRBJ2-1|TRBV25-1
CASSGSRLPYNEQFF
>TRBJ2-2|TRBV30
CAHSGALNTGELFF
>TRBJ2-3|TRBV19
CASSIEREAPTDTQYF
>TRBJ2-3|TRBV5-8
CASSLGTSGISDTQYF
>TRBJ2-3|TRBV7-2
CASSPTSGGSDTQYF
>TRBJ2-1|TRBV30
CAWSKSGLAWQFF
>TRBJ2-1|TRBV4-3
CASSREADRGSYNEQFF
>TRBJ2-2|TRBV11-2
CASSLGGGGTGELFF
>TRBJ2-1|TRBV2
CASSLGGQGGYNEQFF
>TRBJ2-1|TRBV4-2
CASSQDVATSGNNEQFF
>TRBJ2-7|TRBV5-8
CASSLQGKQYF
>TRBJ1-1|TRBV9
CASSADRDTGLAFF
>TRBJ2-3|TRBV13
CASSLGGGEDTQYF
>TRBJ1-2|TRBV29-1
CSVGRGWEGYTF